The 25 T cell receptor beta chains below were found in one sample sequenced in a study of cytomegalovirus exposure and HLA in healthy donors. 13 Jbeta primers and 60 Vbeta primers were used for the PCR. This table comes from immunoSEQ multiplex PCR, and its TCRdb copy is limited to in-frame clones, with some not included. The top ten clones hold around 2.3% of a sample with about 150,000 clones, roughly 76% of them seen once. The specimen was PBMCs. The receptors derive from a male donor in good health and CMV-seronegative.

CDR3 DNA sequence: TGTGCCTGGAGTTTAGGGGGTAAAGAGACCCAGTACTTC. Translating it yields CAWSLGGKETQYF. The rearrangement joins TRBV30 to TRBJ2-5, with D possibly being TRBD1 (6 bases). Germline V gene lookup returns CDR1 GTSNPN and CDR2 SVGIG (reference sequence). The CDR3 is made up of 13 amino acids. V was clipped by 2 bases and J by 3 bases, with 10 bases between them. Using reference TRBV30 and TRBJ2-5 for the parts outside the CDR3, the full variable domain is SQTIHQWPATLVQPVGSPLSLECTVEGTSNPNLYWYRQAAGRGLQLLFYSVGIGQISSEVPQNLSASRPQDRQFILSSKKLLLSDSGFYLCAWSLGGKETQYFGPGTRLLVL.

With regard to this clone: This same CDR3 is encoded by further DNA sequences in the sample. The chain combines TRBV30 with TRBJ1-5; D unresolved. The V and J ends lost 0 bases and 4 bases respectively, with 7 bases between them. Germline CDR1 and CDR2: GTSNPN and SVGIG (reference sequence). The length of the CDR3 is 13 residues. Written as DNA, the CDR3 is TGTGCCTGGAGTGTTAGAGGGAATCAGCCCCAGCATTTT. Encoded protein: CAWSVRGNQPQHF.

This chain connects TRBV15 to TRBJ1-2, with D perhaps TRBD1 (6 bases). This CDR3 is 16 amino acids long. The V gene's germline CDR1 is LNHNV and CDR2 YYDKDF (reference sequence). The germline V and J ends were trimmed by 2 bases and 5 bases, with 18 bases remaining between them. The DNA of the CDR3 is TGTGCCACCAGCAGACCCAACCGGGCGGGGGCGTATGGCTACACCTTC. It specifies CATSRPNRAGAYGYTF.

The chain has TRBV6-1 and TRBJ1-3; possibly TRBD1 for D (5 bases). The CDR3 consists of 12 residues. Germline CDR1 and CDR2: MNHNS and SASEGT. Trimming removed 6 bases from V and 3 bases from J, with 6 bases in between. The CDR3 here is CASRTDGNTIYF. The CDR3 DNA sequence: TGTGCCAGCAGGACAGATGGAAACACCATATATTTT.

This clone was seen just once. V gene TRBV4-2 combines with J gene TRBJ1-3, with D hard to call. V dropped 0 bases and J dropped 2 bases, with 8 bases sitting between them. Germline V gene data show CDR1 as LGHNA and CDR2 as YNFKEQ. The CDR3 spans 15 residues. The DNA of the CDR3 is TGTGCCAGCAGCCAAGATCGAGGGACTGGAAACACCATATATTTT. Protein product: CASSQDRGTGNTIYF.

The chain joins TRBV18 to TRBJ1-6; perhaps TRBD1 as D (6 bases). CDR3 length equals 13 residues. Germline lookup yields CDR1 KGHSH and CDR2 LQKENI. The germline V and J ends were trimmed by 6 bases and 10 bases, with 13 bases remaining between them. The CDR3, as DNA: TGTGCCAGCTCTCCTAACAGGGACTCACCCCTCCACTTT. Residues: CASSPNRDSPLHF.

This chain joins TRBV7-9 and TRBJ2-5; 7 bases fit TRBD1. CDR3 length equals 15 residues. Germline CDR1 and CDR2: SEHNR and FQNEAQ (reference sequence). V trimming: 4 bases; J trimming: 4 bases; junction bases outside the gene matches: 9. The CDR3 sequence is CASSSLLQGPETQYF. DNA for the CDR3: TGTGCCAGCAGCTCATTATTACAGGGGCCAGAGACCCAGTACTTC.

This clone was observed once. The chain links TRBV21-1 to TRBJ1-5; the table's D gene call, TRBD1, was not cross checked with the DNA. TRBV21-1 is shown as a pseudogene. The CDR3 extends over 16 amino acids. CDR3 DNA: TGTGCCAGCAGGATACGGAGAGGGGGCGGAAATCAGCCCCAGCATTTT. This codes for CASRIRRGGGNQPQHF.

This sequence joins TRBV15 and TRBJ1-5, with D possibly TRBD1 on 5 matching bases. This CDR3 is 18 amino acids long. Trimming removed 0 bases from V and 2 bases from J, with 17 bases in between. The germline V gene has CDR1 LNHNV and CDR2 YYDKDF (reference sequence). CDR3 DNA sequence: TGTGCCACCAGCAGAGATCCGCCGACGGAGGGACGCAATCAGCCCCAGCATTTT. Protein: CATSRDPPTEGRNQPQHF.

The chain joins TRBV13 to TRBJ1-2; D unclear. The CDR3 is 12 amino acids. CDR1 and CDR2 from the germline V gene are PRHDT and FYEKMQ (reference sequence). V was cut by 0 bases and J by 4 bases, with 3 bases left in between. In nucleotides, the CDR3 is TGTGCCAGCAGCTTAGGGAGCTATGGCTACACCTTC. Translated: CASSLGSYGYTF.

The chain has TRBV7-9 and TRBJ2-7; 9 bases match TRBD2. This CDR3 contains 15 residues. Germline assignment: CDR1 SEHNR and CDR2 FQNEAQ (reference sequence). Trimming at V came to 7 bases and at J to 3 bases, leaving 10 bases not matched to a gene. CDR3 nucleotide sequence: TGTGCCAGCACGCCGGATAGCGGGGGAGGCTACGAGCAGTACTTC. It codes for CASTPDSGGGYEQYF.

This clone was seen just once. Written as DNA, the CDR3 is TGCGCCAGCAGCTTCGGACAGGGAGGGACCCAGTACTTC. This translates into CASSFGQGGTQYF. V gene TRBV5-1 combines with J gene TRBJ2-5; 8 bases map to TRBD1. Germline CDR1 SGHRS, CDR2 YFSETQ. The V segment lost 2 bases and the J segment 7 bases; nucleotides outside the gene matches: 4. The CDR3 spans 13 residues. The full variable domain, rest sourced from reference TRBV5-1 and TRBJ2-5, is KAGVTQTPRYLIKTRGQQVTLSCSPISGHRSVSWYQQTPGQGLQFLFEYFSETQRNKGNFPGRFSGRQFSNSRSEMNVSTLELGDSALYLCASSFGQGGTQYFGPGTRLLVL.

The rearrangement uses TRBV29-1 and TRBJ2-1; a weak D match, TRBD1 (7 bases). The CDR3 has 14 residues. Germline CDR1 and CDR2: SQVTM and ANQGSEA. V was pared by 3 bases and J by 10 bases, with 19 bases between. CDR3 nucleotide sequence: TGCAGCGTTGACGGGGGCCTGACAGGGACAGAGCAGTTCTTC. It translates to CSVDGGLTGTEQFF.

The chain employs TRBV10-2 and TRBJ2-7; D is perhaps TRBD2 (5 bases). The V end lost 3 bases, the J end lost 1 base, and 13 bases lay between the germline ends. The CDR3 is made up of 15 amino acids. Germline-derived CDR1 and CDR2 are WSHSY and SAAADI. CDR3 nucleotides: TGCGCCAGCAGTGATGGGGAGAAGAGGTCCTACGAGCAGTACTTC. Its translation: CASSDGEKRSYEQYF.

CDR3 amino acids: CASSSPDGYTF. The CDR3 DNA sequence: TGTGCCAGTAGTAGCCCGGATGGCTACACCTTC. The chain carries TRBV19 and TRBJ1-2, with D unresolved. The CDR3 has 11 amino acids. Germline V gene data show CDR1 as LNHDA and CDR2 as SQIVND (reference sequence). V lost 4 bases and J lost 6, with 6 bases in between.

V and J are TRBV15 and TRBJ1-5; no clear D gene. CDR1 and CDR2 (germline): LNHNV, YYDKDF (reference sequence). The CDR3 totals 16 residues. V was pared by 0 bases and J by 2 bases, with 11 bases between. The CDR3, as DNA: TGTGCCACCAGCAGAGATCCTAGTCGGGGCAATCAGCCCCAGCATTTT. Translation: CATSRDPSRGNQPQHF.

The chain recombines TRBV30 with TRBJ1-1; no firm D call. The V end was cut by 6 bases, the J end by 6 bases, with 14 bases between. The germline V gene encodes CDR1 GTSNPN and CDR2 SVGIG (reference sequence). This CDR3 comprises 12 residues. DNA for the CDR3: TGTGCCTGCAGCGGGAGTGGATCTGAAGCTTTCTTT. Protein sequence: CACSGSGSEAFF.

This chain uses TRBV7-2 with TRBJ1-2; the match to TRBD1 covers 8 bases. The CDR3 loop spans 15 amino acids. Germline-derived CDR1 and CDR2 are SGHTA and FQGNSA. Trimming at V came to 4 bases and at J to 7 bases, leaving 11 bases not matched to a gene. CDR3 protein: CASSSGPRQGSGYTF. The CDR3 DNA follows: TGTGCCAGCAGCTCCGGACCCCGACAGGGGAGTGGCTACACCTTC.

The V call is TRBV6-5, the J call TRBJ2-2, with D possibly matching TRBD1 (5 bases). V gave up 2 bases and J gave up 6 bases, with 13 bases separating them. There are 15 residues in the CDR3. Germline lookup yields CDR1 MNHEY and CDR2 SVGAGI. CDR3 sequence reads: CASSYDPGLSGELFF. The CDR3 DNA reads TGTGCCAGCAGTTACGATCCAGGGCTTTCCGGGGAGCTGTTTTTT.

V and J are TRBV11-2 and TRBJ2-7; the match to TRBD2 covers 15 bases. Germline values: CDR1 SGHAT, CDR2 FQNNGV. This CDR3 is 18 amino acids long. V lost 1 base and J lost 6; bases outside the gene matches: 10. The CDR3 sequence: CASSLVPGLAGGHREQYF. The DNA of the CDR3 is TGTGCCAGCAGCTTAGTCCCGGGACTAGCGGGGGGCCACCGCGAGCAGTACTTC.

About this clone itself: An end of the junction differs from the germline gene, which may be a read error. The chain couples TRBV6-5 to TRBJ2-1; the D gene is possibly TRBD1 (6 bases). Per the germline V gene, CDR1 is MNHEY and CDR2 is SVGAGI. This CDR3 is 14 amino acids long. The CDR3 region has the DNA TGTGCCGGCAGGCCCACAGGGTCCTACAATGAGCAGTTCTTC. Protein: CAGRPTGSYNEQFF.

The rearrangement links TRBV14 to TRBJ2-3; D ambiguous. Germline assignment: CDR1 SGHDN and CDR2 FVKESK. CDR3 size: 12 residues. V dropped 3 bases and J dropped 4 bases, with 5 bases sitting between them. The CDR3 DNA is TGTGCCAGCAGCCAGTATTCAGATACGCAGTATTTT. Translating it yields CASSQYSDTQYF.

The CDR3 here is CASSLQGRHNEKLFF. The DNA for the CDR3 is TGTGCCAGCAGCTTGCAGGGGCGCCATAATGAAAAACTGTTTTTT. This chain connects TRBV9 to TRBJ1-4, with TRBD1 as a possible D gene (6 bases). Germline CDR1 reads SGDLS; CDR2 reads YYNGEE. This CDR3 has 15 amino acids. V was shortened by 4 bases and J by 4 bases, with 14 bases between the two germline ends.

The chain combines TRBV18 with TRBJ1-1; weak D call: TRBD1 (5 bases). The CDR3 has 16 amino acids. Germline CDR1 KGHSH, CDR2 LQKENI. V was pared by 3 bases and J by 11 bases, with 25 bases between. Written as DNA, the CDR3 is TGTGCCAGCTCACCCCGCCTCCCGGACACTCAATTGTGGGCTTTCTTT. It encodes CASSPRLPDTQLWAFF.

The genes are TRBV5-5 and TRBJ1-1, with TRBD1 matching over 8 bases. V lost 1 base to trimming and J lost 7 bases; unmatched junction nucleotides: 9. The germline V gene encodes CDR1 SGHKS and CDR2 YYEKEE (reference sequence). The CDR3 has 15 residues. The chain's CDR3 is CASSLQVDRGDEAFF. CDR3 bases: TGTGCCAGCAGCTTGCAGGTCGACAGGGGAGATGAAGCTTTCTTT.